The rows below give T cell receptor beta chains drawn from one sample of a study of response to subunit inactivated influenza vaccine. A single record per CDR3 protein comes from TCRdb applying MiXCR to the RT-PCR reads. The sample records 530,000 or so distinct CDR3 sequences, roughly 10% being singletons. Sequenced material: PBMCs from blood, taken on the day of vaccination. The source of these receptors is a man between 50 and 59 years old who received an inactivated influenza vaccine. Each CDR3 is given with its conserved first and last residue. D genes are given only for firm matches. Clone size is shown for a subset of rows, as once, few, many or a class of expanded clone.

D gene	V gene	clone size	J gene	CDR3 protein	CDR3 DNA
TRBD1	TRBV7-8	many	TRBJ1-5	CASSLGWSGGINQPQHF	TGTGCCAGCAGCTTAGGGTGGTCAGGGGGCATCAATCAGCCCCAGCATTTT
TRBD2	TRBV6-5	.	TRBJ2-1	CASSYSRVGLAGVGEQFF	TGTGCCAGCAGTTACTCGAGGGTCGGGCTAGCGGGAGTCGGTGAGCAGTTCTTC
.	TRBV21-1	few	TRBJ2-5	CASSLHVAGCQETQYF	TGTGCCAGCAGCCTCCATGTAGCGGGTTGCCAAGAGACCCAGTACTTC
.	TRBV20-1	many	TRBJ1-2	CSAALMDYGYTF	TGCAGTGCTGCCCTCATGGACTATGGCTACACCTTC
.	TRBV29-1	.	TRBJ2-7	CSVEVSTGHEQYF	TGCAGCGTTGAAGTCTCGACAGGCCACGAGCAGTACTTC
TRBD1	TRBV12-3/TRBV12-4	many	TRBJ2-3	CASSQGATDTQYF	TGTGCCAGCAGTCAGGGGGCGACAGATACGCAGTATTTT
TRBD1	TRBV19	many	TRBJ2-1	CASSPSGTGLNEQFF	TGTGCCAGTAGTCCCTCCGGGACAGGCTTGAATGAGCAGTTCTTC
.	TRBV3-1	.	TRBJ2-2	CASSQKSVGELFF	TGTGCCAGCAGCCAAAAATCCGTCGGGGAGCTGTTTTTT
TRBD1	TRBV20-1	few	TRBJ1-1	CSATQGATEAFF	TGCAGTGCTACCCAGGGGGCGACTGAAGCTTTCTTT
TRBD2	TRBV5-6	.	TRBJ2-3	CASSSLAGEWGTDTQYF	TGTGCCAGCAGCTCCTTAGCGGGGGAGTGGGGCACAGATACGCAGTATTTT
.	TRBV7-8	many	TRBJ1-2	CASSLANTYGYTF	TGTGCCAGCAGCTTAGCGAACACCTATGGCTACACCTTC
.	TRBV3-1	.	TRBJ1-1	CASSQDNEENTEAFF	TGTGCCAGCAGCCAAGATAACGAAGAGAACACTGAAGCTTTCTTT
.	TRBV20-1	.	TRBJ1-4	CSARERGLEKLFF	TGCAGTGCTAGAGAGCGGGGCCTTGAAAAACTGTTTTTT
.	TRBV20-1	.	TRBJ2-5	CSARDRLVENF	TGCAGTGCTAGAGACCGACTAGTCGAAAACTTC
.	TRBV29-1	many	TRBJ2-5	CSVEDRDETQYF	TGCAGCGTTGAAGACAGGGATGAGACCCAGTACTTC
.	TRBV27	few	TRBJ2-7	CASGGLGRDYEQYF	TGTGCCAGCGGTGGTTTAGGCAGAGATTACGAGCAGTACTTC
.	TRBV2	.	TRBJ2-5	CASNVGGGKETQYF	TGTGCCAGCAATGTGGGGGGCGGTAAAGAGACCCAGTACTTC
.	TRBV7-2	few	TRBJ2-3	CASSLERVANTQYF	TGTGCCAGCAGCTTAGAGAGGGTGGCAAATACGCAGTATTTT
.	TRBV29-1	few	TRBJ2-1	CSVEEGGNEQFF	TGCAGCGTTGAAGAAGGGGGCAATGAGCAGTTCTTC
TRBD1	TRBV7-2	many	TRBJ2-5	CASSSGQRETQYF	TGTGCCAGCAGTTCGGGACAGCGAGAGACCCAGTACTTC
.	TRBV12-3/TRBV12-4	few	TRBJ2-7	CASSLFAADYEQYF	TGTGCCAGCAGTTTATTCGCGGCGGACTACGAGCAGTACTTC
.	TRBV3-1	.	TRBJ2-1	CASSQDLTGLYNEQFF	TGTGCCAGCAGCCAAGATCTCACAGGGCTGTACAATGAGCAGTTCTTC
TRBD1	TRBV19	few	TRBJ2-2	CASIRTGGRTGELFF	TGTGCCAGTATTCGGACAGGGGGTAGAACCGGGGAGCTGTTTTTT
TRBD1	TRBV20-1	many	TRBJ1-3	CSAGGQAPSGNTIYF	TGCAGTGCCGGAGGACAGGCACCCTCTGGAAACACCATATATTTT
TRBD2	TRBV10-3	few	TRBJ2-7	CAISVASGRASYEQYF	TGTGCCATCAGTGTAGCTAGCGGGAGGGCCTCCTACGAGCAGTACTTC
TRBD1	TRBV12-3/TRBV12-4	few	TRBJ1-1	CASRRDRALEAFF	TGTGCCAGCAGACGGGACAGGGCCCTTGAAGCTTTCTTT
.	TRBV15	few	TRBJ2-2	CATSPGWQTNTGELFF	TGTGCCACCAGCCCCGGGTGGCAGACGAACACCGGGGAGCTGTTTTTT
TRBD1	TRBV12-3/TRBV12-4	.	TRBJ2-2	CASRQGTGQGGELFF	TGTGCCAGCAGGCAGGGGACAGGGCAGGGCGGGGAGCTGTTTTTT
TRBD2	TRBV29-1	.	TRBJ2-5	CSVGTSGGAIQETQYF	TGCAGCGTTGGGACTAGCGGGGGGGCAATCCAAGAGACCCAGTACTTC
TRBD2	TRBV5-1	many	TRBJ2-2	CASSLVVAGDRGTGELFF	TGCGCCAGCAGCTTGGTGGTAGCGGGAGATCGCGGCACCGGGGAGCTGTTTTTT
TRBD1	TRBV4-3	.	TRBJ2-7	CASSQALSGTGSYEQYF	TGCGCCAGCAGCCAAGCACTCTCCGGGACAGGGTCCTACGAGCAGTACTTC
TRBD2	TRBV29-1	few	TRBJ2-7	CSVRLAGAGYEQYF	TGCAGCGTGAGGCTAGCGGGAGCTGGTTACGAGCAGTACTTC
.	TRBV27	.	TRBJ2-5	CASSLFGGPYQETQYF	TGTGCCAGCAGTTTATTCGGGGGGCCCTACCAAGAGACCCAGTACTTC
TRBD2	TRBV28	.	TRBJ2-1	CASTGGRPQSSYNEQFF	TGTGCCAGCACGGGCGGGAGGCCTCAGAGCTCCTACAATGAGCAGTTCTTC
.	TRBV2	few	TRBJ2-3	CASRTSGTSTDTQYF	TGTGCCAGCAGAACCTCCGGGACTAGCACAGATACGCAGTATTTT
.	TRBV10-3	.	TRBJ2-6	CAIRGSSGANVLTF	TGTGCCATCAGAGGGAGCTCTGGGGCCAACGTCCTGACTTTC
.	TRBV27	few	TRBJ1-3	CATRPSSGNTIYF	TGTGCCACCCGCCCCTCCTCTGGAAACACCATATATTTT
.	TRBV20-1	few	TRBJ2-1	CSARDVHFGEQFF	TGCAGTGCTAGAGATGTACACTTTGGTGAGCAGTTCTTC
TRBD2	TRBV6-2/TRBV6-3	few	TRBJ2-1	CASSRLAGYYNEQFF	TGTGCCAGCAGCCGCCTAGCGGGGTACTACAATGAGCAGTTCTTC
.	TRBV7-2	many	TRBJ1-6	CASTLSAVNSPLHF	TGTGCCAGCACCCTCTCGGCAGTTAATTCACCCCTCCACTTT
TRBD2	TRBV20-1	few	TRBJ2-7	CSARETSGKGYF	TGCAGTGCTAGAGAGACTAGCGGTAAAGGGTACTTC
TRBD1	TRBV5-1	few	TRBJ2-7	CASSFRAGGDEQYF	TGCGCCAGCAGCTTTCGCGCAGGGGGAGACGAGCAGTACTTC
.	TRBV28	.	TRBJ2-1	CASRSGVGEQFF	TGTGCCAGCAGGTCTGGAGTTGGTGAGCAGTTCTTC
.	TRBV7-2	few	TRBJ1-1	CASSLAQFIQEAFF	TGTGCCAGCAGCTTAGCGCAGTTCATCCAAGAAGCTTTCTTT
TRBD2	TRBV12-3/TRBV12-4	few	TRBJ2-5	CASSVLAEETQYF	TGTGCCAGCAGTGTACTAGCGGAAGAGACCCAGTACTTC
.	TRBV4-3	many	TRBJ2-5	CASSQDRETQYF	TGCGCCAGCAGCCAAGATCGAGAGACCCAGTACTTC
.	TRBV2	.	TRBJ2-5	CASRRDSTGQETQYF	TGTGCCAGCAGAAGGGACTCGACGGGCCAAGAGACCCAGTACTTC
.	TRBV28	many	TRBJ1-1	CASRRSRNTEAFF	TGTGCCAGCAGAAGATCGAGGAACACTGAAGCTTTCTTT
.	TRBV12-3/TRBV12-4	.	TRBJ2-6	CASSLWVFGGDGANVLTF	TGTGCCAGCAGTTTATGGGTTTTCGGGGGCGATGGGGCCAACGTCCTGACTTTC
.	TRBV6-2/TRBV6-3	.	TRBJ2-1	CASRQTDLHNEQFF	TGTGCCAGCAGGCAGACGGACCTGCACAATGAGCAGTTCTTC
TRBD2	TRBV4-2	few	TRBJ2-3	CASSQVPDLAGMADTQYF	TGTGCCAGCAGCCAAGTCCCTGATTTAGCGGGGATGGCAGATACGCAGTATTTT
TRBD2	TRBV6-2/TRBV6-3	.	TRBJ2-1	CASSMGLAGGPSNEQFF	TGTGCCAGCAGTATGGGACTAGCGGGAGGGCCCTCCAATGAGCAGTTCTTC
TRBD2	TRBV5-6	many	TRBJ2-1	CASSWRLAGDLEAFF	TGTGCCAGCAGCTGGAGACTAGCGGGAGATTTGGAGGCGTTCTTC
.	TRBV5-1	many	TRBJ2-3	CASGDGASTDTQYF	TGCGCCAGCGGCGACGGAGCTAGCACAGATACGCAGTATTTT